The entry that follows covers one T cell receptor beta chain sequence. What antigen it recognizes has not been identified. Base qualities are not provided; no much larger clone lies one nucleotide away. The junction carries 12 bases between V and J, which are trimmed by 0 bases and 7 bases respectively. The germline V gene supplies CDR1 LGHNA and CDR2 YSLEER. Spanning cysteine to phenylalanine, the CDR3 consists of 14 amino acids. The CDR3 DNA has 42 bases and is translated from base 1. Sequencing took place on an Illumina HiSeq 1500. TCRdb took the public reads, trimmed them with fastp at Q25, ran MiXCR for clone calling and kept in-frame beta chains. Every CDR3 protein is listed once, alongside the most common genes and DNA of its rows. Counted in this sample were more than 250,000 distinct CDR3 sequences; more than 20% of them appeared once. The ten largest clones capture roughly 14% of the sample.

The data are from a study of T cell repertoires in cytomegalovirus infection (dated by TCRdb to between 2018 and 2021). At the level of the whole study: Recently identified HLA-C-restricted CMV epitopes, whose presentation resists viral immunomodulation, were targeted by peptide stimulations together with well-studied HLA-B-restricted epitopes. Donor HLA type was relevant to the analysis, as public TCR beta signatures indicated carriage of CMV infection together with the matching HLA type. Points the paper makes about the study in general: Carriers of CMV infection plus the relevant HLA type were discriminated by the cumulative frequency of public TCR beta family members in the study cohort and in an independent roughly 370-donor cohort. The ex vivo response was dominated by HLA-C-restricted CMV-specific TCR beta clonotypes, and the single most frequent clonotype in two of eight donors was supplied by these HLA-C-restricted clonotypes.

The treatment or condition label of this sample denotes: in vitro stimulation with specific CMV peptide epitopes to enrich CMV-specific T cells. In this chain, TRBV4-3 is recombined with TRBJ1-2; no D gene is confidently identified. The TCR was taken from a human donor in good health (CMV status not recorded). Some clones in this sample may be carry-over from other donors' samples. Material: cultured PBMCs, obtained from culture after CMV antigen stimulation. The DNA is as follows: TGCGCCAGCAGCCAAGAAACAGTTTCGCCTGGCTACACCTTC. Protein translation: CASSQETVSPGYTF.